This T cell receptor (beta chain) stems from a study of control samples from healthy donors and cancer patients. Sequenced by immunoSEQ multiplex PCR; TCRdb stores in-frame clones only, minus some. The sample contains roughly 76,000 clones, approximately 94% of which appear only once. The germline gives CDR1 SGHRS, CDR2 YFSETQ. CDR3 length: 16 residues. V was trimmed by 2 bases and J by 5 bases, leaving 19 bases between them. The J gene is TRBJ2-5, the V gene TRBV5-1; D is ambiguous. Source material: PBMCs. The clonotype comes from a woman in her thirties or forties with lung cancer. This chain's CDR3 is CASSFYGSMTPETQYF. CDR3 DNA: TGCGCCAGCAGCTTTTATGGCTCCATGACTCCTGAGACCCAGTACTTC.